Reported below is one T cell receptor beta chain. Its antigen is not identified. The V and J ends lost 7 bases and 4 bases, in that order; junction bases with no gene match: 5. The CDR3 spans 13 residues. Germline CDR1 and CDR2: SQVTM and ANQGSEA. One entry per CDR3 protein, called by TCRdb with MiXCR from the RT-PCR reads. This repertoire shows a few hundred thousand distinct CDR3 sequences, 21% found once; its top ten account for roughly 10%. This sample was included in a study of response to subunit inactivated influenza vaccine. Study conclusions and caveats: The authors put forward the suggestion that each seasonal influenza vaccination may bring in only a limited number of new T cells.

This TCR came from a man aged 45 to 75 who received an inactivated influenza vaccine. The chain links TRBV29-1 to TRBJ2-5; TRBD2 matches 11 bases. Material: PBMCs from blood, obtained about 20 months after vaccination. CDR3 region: CSGGTSGTETQYF. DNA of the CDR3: TGCAGCGGTGGGACTAGCGGCACAGAGACCCAGTACTTC.